This T cell receptor beta chain appears in the sequencing data of a study of molecular identifiers for immune sequencing clone quantification. TCRdb independently ran MiXCR on the PCR reads; one entry per CDR3 protein. This table has approximately 680,000 distinct CDR3 sequences, roughly 25% appearing once. Isolation of naive CD8 T cells was achieved by sorting on a CD8+CD4-CCR7+CD45RA+ phenotype. This clonotype has a count of ten or more. The sample was naive CD8+ T cells from blood, with Jurkat cell RNA spiked in. The subset denotes: FACS-sorted CD8+CD4-CCR7+CD45RA+ naive T cells. The receptor's source is a human donor in good health. Some libraries in this study had Jurkat cell RNA spiked in.

CDR3: CASSEWTGSYEQYF. CDR3 DNA: TGTGCCAGCAGTGAGTGGACAGGTTCCTACGAGCAGTACTTC. The rearrangement uses TRBV25-1 and TRBJ2-7, with 7 positions matching TRBD1. This CDR3 spans 14 amino acids. In germline, CDR1 is MGHDK, CDR2 SYGVNS. V was pared by 3 bases and J by 1 base, with 3 bases of the junction left unmatched.